The clone carrying this T cell receptor (beta chain) appeared a few times. The antigen is unknown. Each CDR3 protein gets one entry after TCRdb re-called the 5' RACE reads with MiXCR. The sample records about 840,000 distinct CDR3 sequences, 12% being singletons. This record comes from a study of CD8 T cells in ankylosing spondylitis. Overall study findings and caveats: Seemingly distinctive of ankylosing spondylitis blood was a TCR beta motif formed by eight highly homologous variants.

Trimming cost V 2 bases and J 0 bases, with 14 bases left between them. Germline V CDR1 and CDR2: SGHRS, YFSETQ. This CDR3 comprises 16 residues. The rearrangement uses TRBV5-1 and TRBJ1-1; no clear D gene. This sequence was found in a male donor with ankylosing spondylitis. Sequences were obtained from blood, either unsorted or a sorted T cell fraction (not recorded which). CDR3 nucleotides: TGCGCCAGCAGCTTACAGCCCTCCCTCGTGAACACTGAAGCTTTCTTT. Translated, it gives CASSLQPSLVNTEAFF.